This T cell receptor beta chain was observed in a study of blood T cell repertoires in COVID-19. Study in general: Spain, Italy and the United States supplied samples that represented acute and convalescent COVID-19. Sources were T cells, B-cell-depleted T cells, or PBMCs; the material itself was cDNA or gDNA.

In the authors' workflow: Amplification from reference gene primers served as the basis for estimated nucleated cell counts. The assay was immunoSEQ multiplex PCR, and TCRdb's table has in-frame clones only and misses some. The DNA was the basis for D and trimming; V, J and clone size are from that table. The repertoire holds 200,000 to 250,000 clones, with roughly four fifths as singletons. Germline CDR1 and CDR2: SEHNR and FQNEAQ (reference sequence). CDR3 length: 16 amino acids. Trimming removed 1 base from V and 4 bases from J, with 14 bases in between. Patients of the Seattle cohort, enrolled during active infection, were followed longitudinally.

The rearrangement joins TRBV7-9 to TRBJ1-3; D gene ambiguous. The sample was peripheral blood. The receptor comes from a woman older than 75 with COVID-19, enrolled during active disease. The CDR3 DNA reads as TGTGCCAGCAGCTTAGAATCCGGGAGAAAGGGAAACACCATATATTTT. Protein: CASSLESGRKGNTIYF. Supplemented by reference TRBV7-9 and TRBJ1-3, the full variable domain reads DTGVSQNPRHKITKRGQNVTFRCDPISEHNRLYWYRQTLGQGPEFLTYFQNEAQLEKSRLLSDRFSAERPKGSFSTLEIQRTEQGDSAMYLCASSLESGRKGNTIYFGEGSWLTVV.